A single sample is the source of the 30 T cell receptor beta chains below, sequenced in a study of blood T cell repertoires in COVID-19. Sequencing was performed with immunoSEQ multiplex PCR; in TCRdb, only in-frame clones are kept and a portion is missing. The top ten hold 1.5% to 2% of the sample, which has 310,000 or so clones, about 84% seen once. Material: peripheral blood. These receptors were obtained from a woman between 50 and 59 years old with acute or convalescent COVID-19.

The CDR3 region has the DNA TGTGCCAGCAGCGTAGGGGGCGGAAACACCATATATTTT. As protein: CASSVGGGNTIYF. V is TRBV9 and J is TRBJ1-3, with D possibly matching TRBD1 (5 bases). The CDR3 totals 13 residues. Germline CDR1 is SGDLS and CDR2 is YYNGEE. Between the trimmed V and J ends, which lost 0 bases and 4 bases, there was a span of 5 bases.

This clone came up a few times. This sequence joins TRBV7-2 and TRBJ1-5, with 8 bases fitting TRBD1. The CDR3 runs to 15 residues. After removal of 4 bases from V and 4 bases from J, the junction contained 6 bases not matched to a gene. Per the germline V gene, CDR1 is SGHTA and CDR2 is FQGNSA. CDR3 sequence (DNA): TGTGCCAGCAGCTGGACAGGGCGGGGGAATCAGCCCCAGCATTTT. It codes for CASSWTGRGNQPQHF.

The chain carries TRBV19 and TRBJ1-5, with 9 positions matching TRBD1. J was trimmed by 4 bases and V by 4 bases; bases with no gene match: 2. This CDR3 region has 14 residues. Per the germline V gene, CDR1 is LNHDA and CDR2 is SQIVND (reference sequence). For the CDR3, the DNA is TGTGCCAGTAGTACGACAGGGGGAAATCAGCCCCAGCATTTT. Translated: CASSTTGGNQPQHF. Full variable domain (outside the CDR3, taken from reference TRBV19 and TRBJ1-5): DGGITQSPKYLFRKEGQNVTLSCEQNLNHDAMYWYRQDPGQGLRLIYYSQIVNDFQKGDIAEGYSVSREKKESFPLTVTSAQKNPTAFYLCASSTTGGNQPQHFGDGTRLSIL.

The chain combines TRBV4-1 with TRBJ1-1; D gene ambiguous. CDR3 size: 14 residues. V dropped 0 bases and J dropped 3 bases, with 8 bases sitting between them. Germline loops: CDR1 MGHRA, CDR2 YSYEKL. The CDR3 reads CASSQDARYTEAFF. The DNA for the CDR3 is TGCGCCAGCAGCCAAGATGCCAGATACACTGAAGCTTTCTTT.

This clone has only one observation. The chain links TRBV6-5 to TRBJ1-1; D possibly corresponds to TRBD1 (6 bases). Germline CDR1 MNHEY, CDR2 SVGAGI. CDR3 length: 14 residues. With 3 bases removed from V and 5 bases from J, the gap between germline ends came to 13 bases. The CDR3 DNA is TGTGCCAGCAGTTATCAAGTAACAGGGACTGAAGCTTTCTTT. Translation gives CASSYQVTGTEAFF.

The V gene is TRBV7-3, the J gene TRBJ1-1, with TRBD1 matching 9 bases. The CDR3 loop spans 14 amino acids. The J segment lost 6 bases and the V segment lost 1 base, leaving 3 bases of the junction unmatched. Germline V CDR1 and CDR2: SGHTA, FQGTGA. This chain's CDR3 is CASSLRGTGSEAFF. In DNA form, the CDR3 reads TGTGCCAGCAGCTTAAGAGGGACAGGGTCTGAAGCTTTCTTT.

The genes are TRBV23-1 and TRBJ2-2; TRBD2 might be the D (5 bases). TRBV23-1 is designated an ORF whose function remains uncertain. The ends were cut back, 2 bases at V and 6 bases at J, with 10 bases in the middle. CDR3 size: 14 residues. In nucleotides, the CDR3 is TGCGCCAGCAGTCAAGGAGGATTGTCCGGGGAGCTGTTTTTT. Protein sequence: CASSQGGLSGELFF.

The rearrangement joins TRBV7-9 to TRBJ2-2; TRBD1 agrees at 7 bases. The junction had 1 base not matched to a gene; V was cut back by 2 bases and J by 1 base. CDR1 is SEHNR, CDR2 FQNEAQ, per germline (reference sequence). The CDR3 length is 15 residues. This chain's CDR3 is CASSLYRGNTGELFF. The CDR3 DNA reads TGTGCCAGCAGCTTATACAGGGGGAACACCGGGGAGCTGTTTTTT.

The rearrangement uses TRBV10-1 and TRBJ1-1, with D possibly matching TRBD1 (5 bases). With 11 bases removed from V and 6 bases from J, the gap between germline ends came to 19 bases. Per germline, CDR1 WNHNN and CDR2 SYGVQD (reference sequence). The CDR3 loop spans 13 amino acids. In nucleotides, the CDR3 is TGCGCCCCCAGGGCAGGGAAGACCCCTGAAGCTTTCTTT. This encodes CAPRAGKTPEAFF.

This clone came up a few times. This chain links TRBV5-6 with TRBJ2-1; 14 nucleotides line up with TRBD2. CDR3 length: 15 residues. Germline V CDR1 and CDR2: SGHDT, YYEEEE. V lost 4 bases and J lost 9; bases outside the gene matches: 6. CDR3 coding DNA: TGTGCCAGCAGCAGGGGACTAGCGGGAGTTGGTGAGCAGTTCTTC. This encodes CASSRGLAGVGEQFF.

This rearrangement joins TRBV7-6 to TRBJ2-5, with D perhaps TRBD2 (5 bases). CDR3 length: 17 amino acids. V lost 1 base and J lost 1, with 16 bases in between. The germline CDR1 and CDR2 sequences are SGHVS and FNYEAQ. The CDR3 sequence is CASSLGLLGSAQETQYF. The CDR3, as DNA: TGTGCCAGCAGCTTAGGCCTCCTTGGTAGCGCCCAAGAGACCCAGTACTTC. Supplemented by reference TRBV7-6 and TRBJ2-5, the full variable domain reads GAGVSQSPRYKVTKRGQDVALRCDPISGHVSLYWYRQALGQGPEFLTYFNYEAQQDKSGLPNDRFSAERPEGSISTLTIQRTEQRDSAMYRCASSLGLLGSAQETQYFGPGTRLLVL.

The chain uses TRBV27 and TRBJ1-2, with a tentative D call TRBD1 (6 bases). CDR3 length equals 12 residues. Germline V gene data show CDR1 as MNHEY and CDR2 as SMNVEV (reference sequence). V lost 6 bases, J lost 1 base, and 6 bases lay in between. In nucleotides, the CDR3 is TGTGCCAGCAGACAGGGTAACTATGGCTACACCTTC. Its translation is CASRQGNYGYTF.

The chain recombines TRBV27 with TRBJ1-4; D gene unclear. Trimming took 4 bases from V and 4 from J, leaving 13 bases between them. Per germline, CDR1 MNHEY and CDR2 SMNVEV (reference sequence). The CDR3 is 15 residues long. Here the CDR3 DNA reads TGTGCCAGCAGTTCGTTACAGTATATTAATGAAAAACTGTTTTTT. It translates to CASSSLQYINEKLFF.

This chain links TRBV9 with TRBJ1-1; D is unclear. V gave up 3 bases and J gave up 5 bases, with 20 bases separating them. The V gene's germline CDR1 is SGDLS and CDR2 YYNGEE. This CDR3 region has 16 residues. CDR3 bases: TGTGCCAGCAGCGCAGAAGTAAGGAGTGGAGCAACTGAAGCTTTCTTT. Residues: CASSAEVRSGATEAFF.

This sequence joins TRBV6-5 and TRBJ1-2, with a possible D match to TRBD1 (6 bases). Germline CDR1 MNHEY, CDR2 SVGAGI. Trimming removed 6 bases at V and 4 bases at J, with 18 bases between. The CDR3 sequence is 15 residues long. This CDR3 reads CASSRSGGRSYGYTF. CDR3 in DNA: TGTGCCAGCAGCCGATCGGGGGGGCGCAGCTATGGCTACACCTTC.

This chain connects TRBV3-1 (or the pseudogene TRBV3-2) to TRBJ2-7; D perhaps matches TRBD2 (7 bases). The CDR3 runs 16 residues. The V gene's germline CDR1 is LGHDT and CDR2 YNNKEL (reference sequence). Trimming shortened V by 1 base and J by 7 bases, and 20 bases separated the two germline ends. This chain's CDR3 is CASSQARGRGGNEQYF. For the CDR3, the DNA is TGTGCCAGCAGCCAAGCCCGGGGCAGGGGAGGGAATGAGCAGTACTTC.

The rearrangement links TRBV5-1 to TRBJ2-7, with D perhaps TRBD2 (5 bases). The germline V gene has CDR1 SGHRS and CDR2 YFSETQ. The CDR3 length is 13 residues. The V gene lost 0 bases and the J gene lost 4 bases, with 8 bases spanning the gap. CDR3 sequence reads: CASSLASMYEQYF. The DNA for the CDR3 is TGCGCCAGCAGCTTGGCTAGCATGTACGAGCAGTACTTC.

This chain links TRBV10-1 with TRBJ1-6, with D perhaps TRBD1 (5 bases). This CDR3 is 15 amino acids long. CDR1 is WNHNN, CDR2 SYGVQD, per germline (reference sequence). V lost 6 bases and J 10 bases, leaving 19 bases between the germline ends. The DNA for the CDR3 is TGCGCCAGCAGCCTCCCGTCGTGTCCAGGGTCACCCCTCCACTTT. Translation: CASSLPSCPGSPLHF.

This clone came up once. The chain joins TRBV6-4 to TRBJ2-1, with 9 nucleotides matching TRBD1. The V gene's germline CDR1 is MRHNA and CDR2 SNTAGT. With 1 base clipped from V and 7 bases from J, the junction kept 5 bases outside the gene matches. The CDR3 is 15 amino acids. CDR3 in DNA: TGTGCCAGCAGTGACTGGGACAGGGATAGAAATGAGCAGTTCTTC. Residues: CASSDWDRDRNEQFF.

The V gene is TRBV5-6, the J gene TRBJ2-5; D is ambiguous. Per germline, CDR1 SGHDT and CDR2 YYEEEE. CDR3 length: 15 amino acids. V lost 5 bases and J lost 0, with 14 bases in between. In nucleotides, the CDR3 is TGTGCCAGCAGTCGCCAAGCCTGGTACCAAGAGACCCAGTACTTC. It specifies CASSRQAWYQETQYF.

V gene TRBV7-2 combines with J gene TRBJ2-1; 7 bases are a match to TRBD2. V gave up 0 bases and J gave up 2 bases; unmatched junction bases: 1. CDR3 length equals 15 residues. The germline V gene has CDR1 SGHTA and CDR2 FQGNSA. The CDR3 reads CASSLASGTYNEQFF. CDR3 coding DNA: TGTGCCAGCAGCTTAGCGAGCGGGACCTACAATGAGCAGTTCTTC.

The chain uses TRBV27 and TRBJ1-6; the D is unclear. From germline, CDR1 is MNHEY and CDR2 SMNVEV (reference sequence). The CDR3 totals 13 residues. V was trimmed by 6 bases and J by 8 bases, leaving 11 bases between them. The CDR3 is CASSKTWDSPLHF. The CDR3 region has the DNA TGTGCCAGCAGCAAGACTTGGGATTCACCCCTCCACTTT.

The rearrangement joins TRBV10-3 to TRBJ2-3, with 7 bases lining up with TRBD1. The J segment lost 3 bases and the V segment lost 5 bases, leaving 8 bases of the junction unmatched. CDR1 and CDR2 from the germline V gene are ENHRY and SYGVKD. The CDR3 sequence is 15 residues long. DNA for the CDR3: TGTGCCATCAGTCCGACAGGGATTTATACAGATACGCAGTATTTT. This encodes CAISPTGIYTDTQYF.

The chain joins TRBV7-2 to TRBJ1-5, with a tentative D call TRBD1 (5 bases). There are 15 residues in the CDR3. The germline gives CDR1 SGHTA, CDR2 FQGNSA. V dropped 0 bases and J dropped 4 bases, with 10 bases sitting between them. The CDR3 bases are TGTGCCAGCAGCTTAGCGTGGGGCAGGAATCAGCCCCAGCATTTT. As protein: CASSLAWGRNQPQHF.

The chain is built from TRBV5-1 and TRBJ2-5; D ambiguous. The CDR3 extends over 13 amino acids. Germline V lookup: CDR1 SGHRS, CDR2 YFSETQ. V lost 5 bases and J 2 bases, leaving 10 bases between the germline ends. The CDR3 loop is CASRTLPQETQYF. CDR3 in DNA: TGCGCCAGCAGGACACTTCCGCAAGAGACCCAGTACTTC. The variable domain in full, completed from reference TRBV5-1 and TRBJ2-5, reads KAGVTQTPRYLIKTRGQQVTLSCSPISGHRSVSWYQQTPGQGLQFLFEYFSETQRNKGNFPGRFSGRQFSNSRSEMNVSTLELGDSALYLCASRTLPQETQYFGPGTRLLVL.

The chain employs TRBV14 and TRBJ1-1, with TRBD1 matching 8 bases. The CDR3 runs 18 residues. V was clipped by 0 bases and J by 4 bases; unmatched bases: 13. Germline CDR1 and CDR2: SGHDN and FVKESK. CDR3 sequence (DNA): TGTGCCAGCAGCCAAGAAATCCCGGGACAGGTCCTTCTCACTGAAGCTTTCTTT. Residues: CASSQEIPGQVLLTEAFF.

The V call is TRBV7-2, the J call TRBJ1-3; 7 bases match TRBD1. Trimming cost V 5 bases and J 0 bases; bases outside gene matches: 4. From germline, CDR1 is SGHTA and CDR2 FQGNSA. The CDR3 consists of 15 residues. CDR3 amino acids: CASSQGQDSGNTIYF. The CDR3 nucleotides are TGTGCCAGCAGCCAAGGACAGGACTCTGGAAACACCATATATTTT.

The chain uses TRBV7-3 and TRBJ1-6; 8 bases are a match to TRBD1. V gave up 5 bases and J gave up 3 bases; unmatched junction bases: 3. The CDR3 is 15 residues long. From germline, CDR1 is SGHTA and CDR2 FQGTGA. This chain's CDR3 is CASSLGTGYNSPLHF. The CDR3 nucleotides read TGTGCCAGCAGCCTCGGGACAGGCTATAATTCACCCCTCCACTTT.

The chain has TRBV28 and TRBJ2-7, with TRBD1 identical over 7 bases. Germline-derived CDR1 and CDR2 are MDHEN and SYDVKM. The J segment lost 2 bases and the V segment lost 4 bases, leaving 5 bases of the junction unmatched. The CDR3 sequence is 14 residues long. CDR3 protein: CASSSGQVTYEQYF. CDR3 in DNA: TGTGCCAGCAGTTCCGGACAGGTAACCTACGAGCAGTACTTC.

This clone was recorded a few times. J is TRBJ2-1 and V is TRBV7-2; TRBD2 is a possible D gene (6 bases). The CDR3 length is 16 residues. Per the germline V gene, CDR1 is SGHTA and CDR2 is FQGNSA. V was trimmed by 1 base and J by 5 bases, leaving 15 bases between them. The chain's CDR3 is CASSLGSGLPDNEQFF. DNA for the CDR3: TGTGCCAGCAGCTTAGGGTCTGGACTACCCGACAATGAGCAGTTCTTC.